The rows below give T cell receptor beta chains drawn from one sample of a study of T cells in Graves' hyperthyroidism and ophthalmopathy. TCRdb fed the multiplex PCR reads into MiXCR, producing one record per CDR3 protein. The profile shows 250,000 to 400,000 distinct CDR3 sequences, roughly an eighth of them singletons. Sequenced: blood. The receptor set was obtained from a woman in her thirties or forties with Graves' ophthalmopathy. Both conserved end residues are part of each CDR3. A D gene is named only where the DNA matches it firmly. Clone size is stated in some rows and not others, as once, few, many or a class when expanded.

V gene,D gene,CDR3 length,clone size,J gene,CDR3 DNA,CDR3 protein
TRBV10-3,-,21,few,TRBJ2-7,TGTGCCATCAGTGATTCGGGGTGGGGGAAGACAAGAAGCCCGACTAACCACGAGCAGTACTTC,CAISDSGWGKTRSPTNHEQYF
TRBV5-6,-,15,-,TRBJ2-5,TGTGCCAGCAGCTTGGGTGGCTCTAGCAGGGGGACCCAGTACTTC,CASSLGGSSRGTQYF
TRBV2,-,15,many,TRBJ1-2,TGTGCCAGCAGAGAAATGGGCTCCTGGAGTTTTGGCTACACCTTC,CASREMGSWSFGYTF
TRBV20-1,TRBD2,15,-,TRBJ2-2,TGCAGTGCCAGACTAGCGGGAGCACTCACCGGGGAGCTGTTTTTT,CSARLAGALTGELFF
TRBV2,-,13,many,TRBJ1-5,TGTGCCAGCCGACAGGTTTTAAATCAGCCCCAGCATTTT,CASRQVLNQPQHF
TRBV18,-,15,once,TRBJ1-4,TGTGCCAGCTCACCTGCCCTAGGACGGAATGAAAGACTGTTTTTT,CASSPALGRNERLFF
TRBV29-1,TRBD1,12,-,TRBJ1-2,TGCAGCGTTGAGGACAGGGCCTATGGCTACACCTTC,CSVEDRAYGYTF
TRBV6-1,-,14,many,TRBJ2-7,TGTGCCAGCAGTGAACGCGGACCTCTCTACGAGCAGTACTTC,CASSERGPLYEQYF
TRBV3-1,-,16,many,TRBJ1-2,TGTGCCAGCAGCCAAGCGAGTCTCCAGGGCTACGGTGGCTACACCTTC,CASSQASLQGYGGYTF
TRBV12-3/TRBV12-4,-,13,many,TRBJ1-3,TGTGCCAGCACACTGCAATGGGGAAACACCATATATTTT,CASTLQWGNTIYF
TRBV11-2,-,19,many,TRBJ2-3,TGTGCCAGCAGCTTAGATCGAATTTGGAACAGGGTGGTTACAGATACGCAGTATTTT,CASSLDRIWNRVVTDTQYF
TRBV12-3/TRBV12-4,-,14,many,TRBJ1-1,TGTGCCAGCAGTTTAGCCTGGGGGCACACTGAAGCTTTCTTT,CASSLAWGHTEAFF
TRBV7-8,-,14,many,TRBJ2-1,TGTGCCAGCGTCCAGGAGGGTGGCTCCAATGAGCAGTTCTTC,CASVQEGGSNEQFF
TRBV20-1,-,14,many,TRBJ2-3,TGCAGTGCGGTCCTACGCATGGGTCAGGATACGCAGTATTTT,CSAVLRMGQDTQYF
TRBV19,TRBD1,14,many,TRBJ1-1,TGTGCCAGTATTGGGACAGGGAAGAACACTGAAGCTTTCTTT,CASIGTGKNTEAFF
TRBV20-1,-,12,many,TRBJ1-5,TGCAGTGCCCTCCCCAGCAATCAGCCCCAGCATTTT,CSALPSNQPQHF
TRBV15,-,13,-,TRBJ2-2,TGTGCCACCAGCAGAGATCAATTCGGGGAGCTGTTTTTT,CATSRDQFGELFF
TRBV9,-,15,many,TRBJ2-3,TGTGCCTCCAGCGGCGGGGCACATACCACAGATACGCAGTATTTT,CASSGGAHTTDTQYF
TRBV12-3/TRBV12-4,-,17,many,TRBJ2-1,TGTGCCAGCAGTCCAAGGACGGGCCCCATCGGGAACAATGAGCAGTTCTTC,CASSPRTGPIGNNEQFF
TRBV6-2/TRBV6-3,-,12,many,TRBJ2-7,TGTGCCAGCAAGGACCCTTCGCTAGAGCAGTACTTC,CASKDPSLEQYF
TRBV18,TRBD1,16,-,TRBJ2-5,TGTGCCAGCTCACCAAATCGACAGGGTACTCAAGAGACCCAGTACTTC,CASSPNRQGTQETQYF
TRBV6-1,TRBD1,16,-,TRBJ2-4,TGTGCCAGCAGTGAGCAGGACAGGGGGGTCAAAAACATTCAGTACTTC,CASSEQDRGVKNIQYF
TRBV13,-,14,many,TRBJ2-4,TGTGCCAGCAGCTTCCAGGGTTCAGAAAACATTCAGTACTTC,CASSFQGSENIQYF
TRBV2,-,15,many,TRBJ2-7,TGTGCCAGCAGTGAAGGCGACTCCCGAACCTACGAGCAGTACTTC,CASSEGDSRTYEQYF
TRBV10-1,-,14,many,TRBJ2-2,TGCGCCAGCAGCCGGGACACGAACACCGGGGAGCTGTTTTTT,CASSRDTNTGELFF
TRBV24-1,TRBD1,17,-,TRBJ2-7,TGTGCCGCCAGTGATCCCCAGTCGGGGACAGGGGGCTACGAGCAGTACTTC,CAASDPQSGTGGYEQYF
TRBV9,-,16,-,TRBJ2-1,TGTGCCAGCAGCGCGGGGGGCAGCGGGTCCTACAATGAGCAGTTCTTC,CASSAGGSGSYNEQFF
TRBV19,-,17,many,TRBJ1-1,TGTGCCAGCCTTTGGTCTCCAATAGGACAGTTGAACACTGAAGCTTTCTTT,CASLWSPIGQLNTEAFF
TRBV25-1,TRBD2,15,-,TRBJ2-1,TGTGCCAGCAGTGTTGCTAGCGGGGTTTACAATGAGCAGTTCTTC,CASSVASGVYNEQFF
TRBV5-1,TRBD1,15,-,TRBJ2-7,TGCGCCAGCTCACGGACAGGGCTTTATCGGGACGAGCAGTACTTC,CASSRTGLYRDEQYF
TRBV29-1,-,12,many,TRBJ2-5,TGCAGCGTTTTCGGCCGAGGAGAGACCCAGTACTTC,CSVFGRGETQYF
TRBV12-3/TRBV12-4,-,14,many,TRBJ1-5,TGTGCCAGCAGTTCCGCGGACCTAGATCAGCCCCAGCATTTT,CASSSADLDQPQHF
TRBV14,TRBD1,13,few,TRBJ1-4,TGTGCCAGCAGCTGGGGGACAGGGGGAAAACTGTTTTTT,CASSWGTGGKLFF
TRBV28,-,15,-,TRBJ2-2,TGTGCCAGCAGGAACGACGGGCCGAACACCGGGGAGCTGTTTTTT,CASRNDGPNTGELFF
TRBV20-1,-,14,many,TRBJ2-5,TGCAGTGCTAAAAATCAACAGGAACAAGAGACCCAGTACTTC,CSAKNQQEQETQYF
TRBV20-1,TRBD2,13,many,TRBJ2-7,TGCAGTGCTATCGCGGGAGATGGGCACGAGCAGTACTTC,CSAIAGDGHEQYF
TRBV5-1,-,13,many,TRBJ1-1,TGCGCCAGCAGACAGGAGGGGATCACTGAAGCTTTCTTT,CASRQEGITEAFF
TRBV5-6,TRBD2,15,few,TRBJ2-3,TGTGCCAGCAGCTTGGCGGGGGGATACACAGATACGCAGTATTTT,CASSLAGGYTDTQYF
TRBV11-3,-,16,many,TRBJ2-5,TGTGCCAGCAGCTTAGGTTCACTAGCAAGTACGGAGACCCAGTACTTC,CASSLGSLASTETQYF
TRBV20-1,-,11,many,TRBJ1-1,TGCAGTGCTAGATCCAACACTGAAGCTTTCTTT,CSARSNTEAFF
TRBV7-2,-,15,few,TRBJ2-4,TGTGCCAGCAGCTTAGGCGTCGGGGGCCAAAACATTCAGTACTTC,CASSLGVGGQNIQYF
TRBV12-3/TRBV12-4,TRBD1,15,many,TRBJ2-7,TGTGCCAGCAGACTCTCCGGGACAGGGGGGTACGAGCAGTACTTC,CASRLSGTGGYEQYF
TRBV20-1,-,13,many,TRBJ1-6,TGCAGTGCTAGGTGGCAGGAGGATTCACCCCTCCACTTT,CSARWQEDSPLHF
TRBV4-1,-,14,-,TRBJ1-4,TGCGCCAGCAGCCAAGCCAGGGGTTTTGAAAAACTGTTTTTT,CASSQARGFEKLFF
TRBV14,TRBD2,16,few,TRBJ2-7,TGTGCCAGCAGCCATTATCTAGCGGGAACGAGGGATGAGCAGTACTTC,CASSHYLAGTRDEQYF
TRBV13,TRBD1,14,many,TRBJ2-7,TGTGCCAGCAGCCGACAGGGGGAATCGGCCGAGCAGTACTTC,CASSRQGESAEQYF
TRBV6-1,TRBD1,16,-,TRBJ2-2,TGTGCCAGCAGTGACCGGACAGGGGCGAACACCGGGGAGCTGTTTTTT,CASSDRTGANTGELFF
TRBV7-9,-,12,-,TRBJ1-1,TGTGCCAGCAGCTCAGGCCGGGACCGGGCTTTCTTT,CASSSGRDRAFF
TRBV2,TRBD2,17,many,TRBJ2-3,TGTGCCAGCAGGCAACGATCCGGACTAGCCCACACAGATACGCAGTATTTT,CASRQRSGLAHTDTQYF